Detailed here is one T cell receptor beta chain. The germline V gene encodes CDR1 KGHSH and CDR2 LQKENI. Trimming removed 2 bases from V and 4 bases from J, with 16 bases in between. The CDR3 consists of 16 residues. The protocol was immunoSEQ multiplex PCR, while the TCRdb copy is restricted to in-frame clones and leaves out a portion. This sample has around 170,000 clones, with just over 85% found just once. The source of the sample is a study of control samples from healthy donors and cancer patients. The sequence came from a woman in her twenties or thirties in good health. The sequencing input was blood. V gene TRBV18 combines with J gene TRBJ2-3; D possibly corresponds to TRBD1 (6 bases). CDR3 nucleotides: TGTGCCAGCTCACCATTCAGGGGTACAGGCGCAGATACGCAGTATTTT. Residues: CASSPFRGTGADTQYF.